Below, 30 T cell receptor beta chains from the same sample are listed, as sequenced in a study of blood T cell repertoires in COVID-19. Clones were sequenced by immunoSEQ multiplex PCR, and TCRdb holds only the in-frame ones, with some missing. The repertoire holds under 550,000 clones, with around 90% as singletons. Sequences were obtained from peripheral blood. These TCRs come from a man in his late teens or twenties with COVID-19, enrolled during active disease.

This sequence joins TRBV12-3 or TRBV12-4 and TRBJ1-2; D gene uncertain. CDR3 length: 13 residues. Deletions cut 5 bases from V and 6 bases from J, with 13 bases between. CDR3 residues: CASSTPGVDGYTF. As DNA, the CDR3 is TGTGCCAGCAGTACCCCCGGGGTAGATGGCTACACCTTC.

The gene calls are TRBV30 and TRBJ2-5; 7 bases line up with TRBD2. CDR1 and CDR2 from the germline V gene are GTSNPN and SVGIG (reference sequence). Trimming removed 0 bases from V and 5 bases from J; junction bases left unmatched: 9. The CDR3 length is 15 residues. The CDR3 region is CAWSVTSALPETQYF. The CDR3 DNA follows: TGTGCCTGGAGTGTCACTAGCGCCCTCCCTGAGACCCAGTACTTC.

The V and J genes are TRBV19 and TRBJ1-1; unclear D gene. V lost 5 bases and J lost 1, with 8 bases in between. The V gene's germline CDR1 is LNHDA and CDR2 SQIVND (reference sequence). The CDR3 is 13 amino acids. The CDR3 region is CASSSSKNTEAFF. The CDR3 DNA reads as TGTGCCAGTAGTTCCAGTAAGAACACTGAAGCTTTCTTT.

The chain recombines TRBV2 with TRBJ2-7, with a weak D call TRBD2 (6 bases). V dropped 2 bases and J dropped 1 base, with 21 bases sitting between them. Germline V gene data show CDR1 as SNHLY and CDR2 as FYNNEI. CDR3 length: 18 residues. CDR3 amino acids: CASSESFFMREVSYEQYF. CDR3 nucleotide sequence: TGTGCCAGCAGTGAATCCTTCTTTATGAGGGAGGTATCCTACGAGCAGTACTTC. The whole variable domain, remainder taken from reference TRBV2 and TRBJ2-7, is EPEVTQTPSHQVTQMGQEVILRCVPISNHLYFYWYRQILGQKVEFLVSFYNNEISEKSEIFDDQFSVERPDGSNFTLKIRSTKLEDSAMYFCASSESFFMREVSYEQYFGPGTRLTVT.

The chain recombines TRBV6-5 with TRBJ2-2, with a weak D call TRBD1 (6 bases). Germline CDR1 is MNHEY and CDR2 is SVGAGI. The CDR3 length is 15 residues. V was pared by 2 bases and J by 5 bases, with 12 bases between. The CDR3 reads CASSYSHRVTGELFF. In nucleotides, the CDR3 is TGTGCCAGCAGTTACAGTCACAGGGTTACCGGGGAGCTGTTTTTT.

This chain connects TRBV25-1 to TRBJ1-2; TRBD1 is a possible D gene (6 bases). The CDR3 extends over 14 amino acids. Germline V gene lookup returns CDR1 MGHDK and CDR2 SYGVNS. V was trimmed by 3 bases and J by 4 bases, leaving 12 bases between them. The CDR3 DNA is TGTGCCAGCAGTGACCCTGGACAGTTCTATGGCTACACCTTC. It translates to CASSDPGQFYGYTF.

CDR3 sequence: CASKWQGAYNEQFF. In nucleotides, the CDR3 is TGTGCCAGTAAGTGGCAGGGGGCCTACAATGAGCAGTTCTTC. The chain links TRBV27 to TRBJ2-1, with 7 bases lining up with TRBD1. There are 14 residues in the CDR3. Germline V lookup: CDR1 MNHEY, CDR2 SMNVEV (reference sequence). The trim removed 9 bases at V and 2 bases at J, leaving 7 bases unmatched.

This clone was detected a few times. The chain employs TRBV7-6 and TRBJ2-7, with TRBD1 identical over 7 bases. This CDR3 region has 14 residues. Losses at the gene ends were 5 bases for V and 6 bases for J; bases not matched to a gene: 10. The V gene's germline CDR1 is SGHVS and CDR2 FNYEAQ. The CDR3 reads CASSTYRGSGEQYF. DNA of the CDR3: TGTGCCAGCAGCACCTACAGGGGTTCGGGCGAGCAGTACTTC.

This sequence joins TRBV3-1 (or the pseudogene TRBV3-2) and TRBJ1-3, with D possibly TRBD1 on 5 matching bases. The CDR3 runs 18 residues. CDR1 and CDR2 from the germline V gene are LGHDT and YNNKEL (reference sequence). Trimming stripped 2 bases from V and 6 bases from J, with 23 bases between. CDR3 sequence (DNA): TGTGCCAGCAGCCAAACCCCGGTTAGGGACTTGGGAATAAACACCATATATTTT. It specifies CASSQTPVRDLGINTIYF.

The J gene is TRBJ1-5, the V gene TRBV5-8, with 9 bases aligning to TRBD1. CDR3 length equals 15 residues. Germline V CDR1 and CDR2: SGHTS, YDEGEE. V was pared by 2 bases and J by 7 bases, with 7 bases of the junction left unmatched. The CDR3 loop reads CASSFGQGIDQPQHF. As DNA, the CDR3 is TGTGCCAGCAGCTTCGGACAGGGGATCGACCAGCCCCAGCATTTT.

The J gene is TRBJ2-5, the V gene TRBV5-1; 8 positions agree with TRBD2. After removal of 2 bases from V and 5 bases from J, the junction contained 5 bases not matched to a gene. Germline-derived CDR1 and CDR2 are SGHRS and YFSETQ. The CDR3 has 14 amino acids. The CDR3 spells CASSLGLALETQYF. CDR3 coding DNA: TGCGCCAGCAGCTTAGGACTAGCCTTGGAGACCCAGTACTTC.

The V and J genes are TRBV7-3 and TRBJ2-1; 8 bases map to TRBD2. The junction had 6 bases not matched to a gene; V was cut back by 7 bases and J by 7 bases. The V gene's germline CDR1 is SGHTA and CDR2 FQGTGA. This CDR3 is 13 amino acids long. DNA for the CDR3: TGTGCCAGCAATCTAGCGGGTGGTAATGAGCAGTTCTTC. Translated, it gives CASNLAGGNEQFF. Full variable domain (missing parts from reference TRBV7-3 and TRBJ2-1): GAGVSQTPSNKVTEKGKYVELRCDPISGHTALYWYRQSLGQGPEFLIYFQGTGAADDSGLPNDRFFAVRPEGSVSTLKIQRTERGDSAVYLCASNLAGGNEQFFGPGTRLTVL.

The gene calls are TRBV27 and TRBJ2-2, with 7 bases identical to TRBD2. The CDR3 consists of 17 residues. CDR1 is MNHEY, CDR2 SMNVEV, per germline (reference sequence). V lost 11 bases, J lost 0 bases, and 15 bases stayed unmatched. The CDR3 is CAAGRREGSTNTGELFF. The DNA for the CDR3 is TGTGCCGCAGGGCGGAGGGAGGGCAGTACGAACACCGGGGAGCTGTTTTTT.

The rearrangement joins TRBV3-1 (or the pseudogene TRBV3-2) to TRBJ1-1; possibly TRBD1 for D (5 bases). This CDR3 contains 13 residues. Germline CDR1 LGHDT, CDR2 YNNKEL (reference sequence). V shed 4 bases and J shed 7 bases, with 13 bases lying between them. CDR3 sequence: CASSPGGVSEAFF. CDR3 DNA: TGTGCCAGCAGCCCGGGGGGGGTAAGTGAAGCTTTCTTT.

V and J are TRBV12-3 or TRBV12-4 and TRBJ1-1; the D is unclear. This CDR3 contains 12 residues. The V end was cut by 3 bases, the J end by 6 bases, with 8 bases between. CDR3 loop: CASSFLSAEAFF. The CDR3 nucleotides read TGTGCCAGCAGTTTTTTGTCGGCTGAAGCTTTCTTT.

The genes are TRBV19 and TRBJ1-2; a possible D gene is TRBD1 (5 bases). Germline loops: CDR1 LNHDA, CDR2 SQIVND (reference sequence). The CDR3 contains 12 residues. V was trimmed by 7 bases and J by 3 bases, leaving 9 bases between them. The DNA of the CDR3 is TGTGCCAGTAACGACAGAGACTATGGCTACACCTTC. Protein: CASNDRDYGYTF.

The chain couples TRBV3-1 (or the pseudogene TRBV3-2) to TRBJ2-1; 7 positions match TRBD1. The CDR3 consists of 15 residues. Trimming at V came to 4 bases and at J to 2 bases, leaving 5 bases not matched to a gene. Germline assignment: CDR1 LGHDT and CDR2 YNNKEL (reference sequence). The CDR3 DNA sequence: TGTGCCAGCAGCCGACAGGGATTGCCCTACAATGAGCAGTTCTTC. Its protein product is CASSRQGLPYNEQFF.

The chain has TRBV5-8 and TRBJ2-7, with 10 bases matching TRBD1. V dropped 3 bases and J dropped 5; count of bases not matched to a gene: 5. The CDR3 consists of 14 residues. Germline assignment: CDR1 SGHTS and CDR2 YDEGEE. In DNA, the CDR3 is TGTGCCAGCAGCTGGGGGACAGGGGTGAACGAGCAGTACTTC. Translated, it gives CASSWGTGVNEQYF. The full variable domain, rest sourced from reference TRBV5-8 and TRBJ2-7, is EAGVTQSPTHLIKTRGQQATLRCSPISGHTSVYWYQQALGLGLQFLLWYDEGEERNRGNFPPRFSGRQFPNYSSELNVNALELEDSALYLCASSWGTGVNEQYFGPGTRLTVT.

The rearrangement joins TRBV6-2 or TRBV6-3 to TRBJ1-2; D gene unclear. V was shortened by 5 bases and J by 8 bases, with 18 bases between the two germline ends. CDR3 length equals 14 residues. The germline V gene encodes CDR1 MNHEY and CDR2 SVGEGT. CDR3 loop: CASSEAGSLWGYTF. The DNA of the CDR3 is TGTGCCAGCAGTGAGGCCGGGAGCTTATGGGGCTACACCTTC.

The chain carries TRBV7-9 and TRBJ1-1; maybe TRBD1 (5 bases). Looked up from germline, CDR1 is SEHNR and CDR2 is FQNEAQ (reference sequence). V dropped 3 bases and J dropped 1 base, with 12 bases sitting between them. The CDR3 has 15 amino acids. The chain's CDR3 is CASSFVGGSNTEAFF. The CDR3 DNA reads as TGTGCCAGCAGCTTTGTGGGGGGTTCGAACACTGAAGCTTTCTTT.

The chain carries TRBV13 and TRBJ2-1; TRBD2 matches 7 bases. This CDR3 has 16 residues. Germline values: CDR1 PRHDT, CDR2 FYEKMQ (reference sequence). After removal of 2 bases from V and 3 bases from J, the junction contained 7 bases not matched to a gene. In nucleotides, the CDR3 is TGTGCCAGCAGCTTAAGGAGGCTAGCGGACTACAATGAGCAGTTCTTC. It codes for CASSLRRLADYNEQFF.

The CDR3 nucleotides are TGTGCCAGCAGTGAAAATGCGGGAAGCTCCTACAATGAGCAGTTCTTC. Its protein is CASSENAGSSYNEQFF. The chain is built from TRBV2 and TRBJ2-1, with a tentative D call TRBD2 (6 bases). The CDR3 spans 16 residues. Germline V lookup: CDR1 SNHLY, CDR2 FYNNEI. Trimming cost V 2 bases and J 0 bases, with 11 bases left between them.

The V and J genes are TRBV3-1 (or the pseudogene TRBV3-2) and TRBJ2-3, with D unclear. This CDR3 has 15 residues. V was trimmed by 3 bases and J by 1 base, leaving 11 bases between them. Germline V gives CDR1 LGHDT, CDR2 YNNKEL (reference sequence). In DNA, the CDR3 is TGTGCCAGCAGCCATTTAGAACCCGGCACAGATACGCAGTATTTT. Protein sequence: CASSHLEPGTDTQYF.

V gene TRBV28 combines with J gene TRBJ1-4; TRBD1 matches 9 bases. Looked up from germline, CDR1 is MDHEN and CDR2 is SYDVKM. The V segment lost 10 bases and the J segment 7 bases; nucleotides outside the gene matches: 7. The CDR3 contains 13 residues. The CDR3: CAIEDRGLEKLFF. CDR3 sequence (DNA): TGTGCCATAGAGGACAGGGGTCTTGAAAAACTGTTTTTT.

The V gene is TRBV7-9, the J gene TRBJ2-7; TRBD1 agrees at 7 bases. The germline V gene has CDR1 SEHNR and CDR2 FQNEAQ (reference sequence). Trimming at V came to 6 bases and at J to 1 base, leaving 3 bases not matched to a gene. The CDR3 is 13 residues long. In DNA, the CDR3 is TGTGCCAGCAGTCGACAGGGTTCCTACGAGCAGTACTTC. It specifies CASSRQGSYEQYF. The full variable domain, in which reference TRBV7-9 and TRBJ2-7 provide the parts outside the CDR3, is DTGVSQNPRHKITKRGQNVTFRCDPISEHNRLYWYRQTLGQGPEFLTYFQNEAQLEKSRLLSDRFSAERPKGSFSTLEIQRTEQGDSAMYLCASSRQGSYEQYFGPGTRLTVT.

This chain joins TRBV3-1 (or the pseudogene TRBV3-2) and TRBJ2-1; 7 bases align to TRBD2. The CDR3 contains 14 residues. CDR1 and CDR2 from the germline V gene are LGHDT and YNNKEL (reference sequence). Trimming removed 4 bases from V and 5 bases from J; junction bases left unmatched: 5. The CDR3 sequence is CASSRAGENNEQFF. In nucleotides, the CDR3 is TGTGCCAGCAGCCGGGCGGGAGAAAACAATGAGCAGTTCTTC.

The chain employs TRBV18 and TRBJ1-6; 12 bases are shared with TRBD1. V shed 2 bases and J 9 bases; nucleotides not matched to a gene: 5. CDR3 length equals 16 residues. From germline, CDR1 is KGHSH and CDR2 LQKENI. The CDR3 DNA reads as TGTGCCAGCTCACCAGCCGGGACAGGGGGCGGTTCACCCCTCCACTTT. This gives the protein CASSPAGTGGGSPLHF.

The chain carries TRBV7-9 and TRBJ1-4; maybe TRBD1 (5 bases). This CDR3 has 15 amino acids. Trimming removed 5 bases at V and 4 bases at J, with 14 bases between. CDR1 SEHNR and CDR2 FQNEAQ come from the germline V gene (reference sequence). The CDR3 bases are TGTGCCAGCAGCCAATCAGGGCATGGTAATGAAAAACTGTTTTTT. This codes for CASSQSGHGNEKLFF.

This clone was picked up a small number of times. The rearrangement links TRBV5-6 to TRBJ1-6, with 9 bases matching TRBD1. The length of the CDR3 is 14 residues. Germline V CDR1 and CDR2: SGHDT, YYEEEE. Trimming removed 6 bases from V and 7 bases from J; junction bases left unmatched: 5. CDR3 DNA: TGTGCCAGCACCACGGGACAGGGAAATTCACCCCTCCACTTT. Its translation: CASTTGQGNSPLHF.

The chain is built from TRBV4-2 and TRBJ2-5; 11 bases line up with TRBD2. This CDR3 region has 20 residues. Germline CDR1 and CDR2: LGHNA and YNFKEQ. With V trimmed by 3 bases and J by 3 bases, 18 bases remained unmatched. The CDR3 is CASSQGVLAGDLSREETQYF. In DNA, the CDR3 is TGTGCCAGCAGCCAGGGGGTACTAGCGGGGGATTTAAGTCGAGAAGAGACCCAGTACTTC.